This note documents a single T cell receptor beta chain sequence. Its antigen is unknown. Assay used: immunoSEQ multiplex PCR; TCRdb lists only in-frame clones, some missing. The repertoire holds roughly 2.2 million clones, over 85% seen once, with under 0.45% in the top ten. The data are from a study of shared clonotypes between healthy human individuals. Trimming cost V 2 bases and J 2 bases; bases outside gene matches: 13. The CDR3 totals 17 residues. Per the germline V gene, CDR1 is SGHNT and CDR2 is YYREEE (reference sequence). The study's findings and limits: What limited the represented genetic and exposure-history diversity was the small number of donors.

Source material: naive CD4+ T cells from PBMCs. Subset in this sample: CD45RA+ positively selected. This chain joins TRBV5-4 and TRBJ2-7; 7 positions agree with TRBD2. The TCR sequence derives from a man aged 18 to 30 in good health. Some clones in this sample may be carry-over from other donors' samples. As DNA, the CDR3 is TGTGCCAGCAGCTTCCGCCCCGGCAGCGGGGTCGCCTACGAGCAGTACTTC. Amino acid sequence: CASSFRPGSGVAYEQYF.